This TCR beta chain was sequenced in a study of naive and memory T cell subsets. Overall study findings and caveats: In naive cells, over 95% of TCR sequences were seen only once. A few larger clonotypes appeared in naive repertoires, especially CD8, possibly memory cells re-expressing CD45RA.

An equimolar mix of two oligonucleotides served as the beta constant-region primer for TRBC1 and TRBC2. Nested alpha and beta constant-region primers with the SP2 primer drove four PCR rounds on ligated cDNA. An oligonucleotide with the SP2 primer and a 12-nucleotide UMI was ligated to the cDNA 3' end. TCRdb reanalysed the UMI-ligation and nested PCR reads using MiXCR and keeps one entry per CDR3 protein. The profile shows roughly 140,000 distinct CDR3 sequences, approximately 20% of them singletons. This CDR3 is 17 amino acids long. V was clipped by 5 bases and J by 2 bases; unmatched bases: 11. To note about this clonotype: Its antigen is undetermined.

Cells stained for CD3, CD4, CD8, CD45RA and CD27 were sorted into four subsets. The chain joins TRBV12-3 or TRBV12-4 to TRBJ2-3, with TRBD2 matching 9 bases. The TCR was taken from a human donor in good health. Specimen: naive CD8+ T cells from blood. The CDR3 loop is CASSRRWLAGPTDTQYF. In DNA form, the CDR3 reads TGTGCCAGCAGTCGCCGGTGGCTAGCGGGGCCCACAGATACGCAGTATTTT.